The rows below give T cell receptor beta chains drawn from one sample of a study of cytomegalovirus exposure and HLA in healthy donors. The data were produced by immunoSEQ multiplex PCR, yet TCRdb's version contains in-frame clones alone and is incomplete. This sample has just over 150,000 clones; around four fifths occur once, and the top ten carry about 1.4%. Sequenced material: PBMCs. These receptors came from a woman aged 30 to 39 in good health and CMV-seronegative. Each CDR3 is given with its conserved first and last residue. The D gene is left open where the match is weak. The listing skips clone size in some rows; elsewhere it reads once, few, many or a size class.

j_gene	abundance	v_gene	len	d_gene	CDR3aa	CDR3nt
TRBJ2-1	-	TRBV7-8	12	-	CASSLVYNEQFF	TGTGCCAGCAGCTTAGTATACAATGAGCAGTTCTTC
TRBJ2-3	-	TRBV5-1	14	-	CASSLAVATDTQYF	TGCGCCAGCAGCTTGGCCGTAGCCACAGATACGCAGTATTTT
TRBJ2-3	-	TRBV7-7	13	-	CASSPYPTDTQYF	TGTGCCAGCAGCCCCTACCCCACAGATACGCAGTATTTT
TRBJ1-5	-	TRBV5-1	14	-	CASSLGQGDQPQHF	TGCGCCAGCAGCTTGGGCCAGGGTGATCAGCCCCAGCATTTT
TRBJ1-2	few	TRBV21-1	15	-	CASSIGNGTIYGYTF	TGTGCCAGCAGCATAGGTAACGGGACAATATATGGCTACACCTTC
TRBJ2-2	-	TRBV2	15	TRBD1	CASREGQGNTGELFF	TGTGCCAGCAGAGAAGGACAGGGTAACACCGGGGAGCTGTTTTTT
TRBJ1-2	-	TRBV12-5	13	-	CASASMGNYGYTF	TGTGCTAGTGCTTCTATGGGCAACTATGGCTACACCTTC
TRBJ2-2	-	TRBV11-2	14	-	CASSLIQGGGELFF	TGTGCCAGCAGCTTAATCCAGGGGGGCGGGGAGCTGTTTTTT
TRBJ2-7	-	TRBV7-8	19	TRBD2	CASSLQSLAGPTSPYEQYF	TGTGCCAGCAGCTTACAGAGTCTAGCGGGGCCGACAAGCCCCTACGAGCAGTACTTC
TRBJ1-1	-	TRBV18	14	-	CASSSADMNTEAFF	TGTGCCAGCTCTAGTGCAGACATGAACACTGAAGCTTTCTTT
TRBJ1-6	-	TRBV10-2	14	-	CASTGGTINSPLHF	TGCGCCAGCACGGGAGGGACAATTAATTCACCCCTCCACTTT
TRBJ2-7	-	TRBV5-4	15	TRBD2	CASTSQGGGAYEQYF	TGTGCCAGCACCTCCCAAGGCGGGGGGGCCTACGAGCAGTACTTC
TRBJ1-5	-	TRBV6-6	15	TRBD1	CASSPLGQGNQPQHF	TGTGCCAGCAGTCCCTTAGGACAGGGCAATCAGCCCCAGCATTTT
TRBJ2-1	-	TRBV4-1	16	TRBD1	CASSQGGQAFRNEQFF	TGCGCCAGCAGCCAAGGGGGACAGGCCTTTAGAAATGAGCAGTTCTTC
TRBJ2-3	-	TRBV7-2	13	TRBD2	CASSQDSGDTQYF	TGTGCCAGCAGCCAAGATAGCGGGGATACGCAGTATTTT
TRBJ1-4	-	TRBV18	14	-	CASSSRSPNEKLFF	TGTGCCAGCTCATCGCGGTCTCCTAATGAAAAACTGTTTTTT
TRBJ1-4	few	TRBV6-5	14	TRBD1	CASSGQGSGEKLFF	TGTGCCAGCAGCGGACAGGGGTCGGGTGAAAAACTGTTTTTT
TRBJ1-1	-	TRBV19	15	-	CASSFLQGMNTEAFF	TGTGCCAGTAGTTTCCTTCAGGGCATGAACACTGAAGCTTTCTTT
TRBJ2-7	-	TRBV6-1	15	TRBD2	CASSEQRGNYYEQYF	TGTGCCAGCAGTGAACAGCGGGGAAATTACTACGAGCAGTACTTC
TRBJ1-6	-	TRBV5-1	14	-	CASSLAGIISPLHF	TGCGCCAGCAGCTTAGCGGGTATAATATCACCCCTCCACTTT
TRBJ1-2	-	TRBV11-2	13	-	CASSWTANYGYTF	TGTGCCAGCAGCTGGACAGCTAACTATGGCTACACCTTC
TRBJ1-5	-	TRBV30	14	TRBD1	CAWSEQGAPQPQHF	TGTGCCTGGTCCGAACAGGGGGCCCCTCAGCCCCAGCATTTT
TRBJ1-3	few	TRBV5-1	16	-	CASSPTAGSSGNTIYF	TGCGCCAGCAGCCCCACGGCGGGTAGCTCTGGAAACACCATATATTTT
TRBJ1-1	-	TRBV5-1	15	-	CASSLSGGAGPEAFF	TGCGCCAGCAGCTTGTCGGGGGGCGCAGGCCCTGAAGCTTTCTTT
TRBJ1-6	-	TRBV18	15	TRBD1	CASSPDRARHSPLHF	TGTGCCAGCTCACCGGACAGGGCTAGACATTCACCCCTCCACTTT
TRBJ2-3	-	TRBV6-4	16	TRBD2	CASSSGGGSGTDTQYF	TGTGCCAGCAGCTCCGGGGGGGGTAGTGGCACAGATACGCAGTATTTT
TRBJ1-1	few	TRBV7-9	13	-	CASSRGGPTQAFF	TGTGCCAGCAGCCGGGGGGGGCCCACCCAAGCTTTCTTT
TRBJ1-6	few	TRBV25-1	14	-	CASSEKQGYSPLHF	TGTGCCAGCAGTGAAAAGCAGGGTTATTCACCCCTCCACTTT
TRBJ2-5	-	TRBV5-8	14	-	CASSLTGLGGTQYF	TGTGCCAGCAGCTTGACCGGGTTGGGGGGAACCCAGTACTTC
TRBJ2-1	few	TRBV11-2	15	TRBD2	CASTLSGGAVNEQFF	TGTGCCAGCACCCTAAGCGGGGGGGCAGTCAATGAGCAGTTCTTC
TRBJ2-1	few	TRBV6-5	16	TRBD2	CASSWGSGGARNEQFF	TGTGCCAGCAGTTGGGGGTCCGGGGGGGCGAGGAATGAGCAGTTCTTC
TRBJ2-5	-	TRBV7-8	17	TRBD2	CASSLEGSGGSGETQYF	TGTGCCAGCAGCTTAGAGGGTAGCGGGGGGTCGGGGGAGACCCAGTACTTC
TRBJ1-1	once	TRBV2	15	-	CASSEESQENTEAFF	TGTGCCAGCAGTGAAGAATCTCAGGAGAACACTGAAGCTTTCTTT
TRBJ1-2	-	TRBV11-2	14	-	CASSLTEANYGYTF	TGTGCCAGCAGCCTAACGGAGGCTAACTATGGCTACACCTTC
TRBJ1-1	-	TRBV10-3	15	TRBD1	CAIRALRTGVNEAFF	TGTGCCATCAGGGCCCTCAGGACAGGCGTAAATGAAGCTTTCTTT
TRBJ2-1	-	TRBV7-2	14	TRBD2	CASSLGGSGNEQFF	TGTGCCAGCAGCTTGGGGGGGTCGGGGAATGAGCAGTTCTTC
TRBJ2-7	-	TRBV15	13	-	CATSGDSPYEQYF	TGTGCCACCAGCGGAGACAGTCCCTACGAGCAGTACTTC
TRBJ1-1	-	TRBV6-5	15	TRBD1	CASSPGQEGGTEAFF	TGTGCCAGCAGTCCCGGACAGGAGGGAGGCACTGAAGCTTTCTTT
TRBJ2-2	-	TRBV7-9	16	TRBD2	CASLSGVLRSTGELFF	TGTGCCAGCCTTAGCGGGGTTCTCCGCAGCACCGGGGAGCTGTTTTTT
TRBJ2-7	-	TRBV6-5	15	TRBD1	CASSYGTGRSYEQYF	TGTGCCAGCAGTTACGGGACAGGGCGGTCCTACGAGCAGTACTTC
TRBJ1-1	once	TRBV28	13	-	CASSFNKNTEAFF	TGTGCCAGCAGTTTTAACAAAAACACTGAAGCTTTCTTT
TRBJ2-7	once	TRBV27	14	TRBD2	CASSSYAGVDEQYF	TGTGCCAGCAGTTCATATGCGGGGGTTGACGAGCAGTACTTC
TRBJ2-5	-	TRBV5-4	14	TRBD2	CASSLQGGKETQYF	TGTGCCAGCAGCTTGCAGGGAGGGAAAGAGACCCAGTACTTC
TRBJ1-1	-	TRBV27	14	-	CASSPSSLYTEAFF	TGTGCCAGCAGTCCATCGTCACTATACACTGAAGCTTTCTTT
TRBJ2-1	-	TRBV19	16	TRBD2	CASSIAGGSSYNEQFF	TGTGCCAGTAGTATAGCTGGCGGGAGCTCCTACAATGAGCAGTTCTTC
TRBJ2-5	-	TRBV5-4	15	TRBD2	CASSLLAGGQETQYF	TGTGCCAGCAGCTTACTAGCGGGGGGGCAGGAGACCCAGTACTTC